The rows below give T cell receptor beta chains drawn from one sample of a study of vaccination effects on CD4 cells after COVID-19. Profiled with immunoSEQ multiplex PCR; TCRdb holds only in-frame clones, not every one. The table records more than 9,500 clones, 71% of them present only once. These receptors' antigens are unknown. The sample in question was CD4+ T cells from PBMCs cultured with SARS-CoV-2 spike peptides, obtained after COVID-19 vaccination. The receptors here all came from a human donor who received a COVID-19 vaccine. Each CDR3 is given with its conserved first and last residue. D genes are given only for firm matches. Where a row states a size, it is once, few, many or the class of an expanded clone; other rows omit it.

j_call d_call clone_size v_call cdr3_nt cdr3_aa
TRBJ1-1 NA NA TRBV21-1 TGTGCCAGCAGCAAACAGGGGAGAAACACTGAAGCTTTCTTT CASSKQGRNTEAFF
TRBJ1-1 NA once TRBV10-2 TGCGCCAGCTCCTCGGGAAGCTTTTTCGCCACTGAAGCTTTCTTT CASSSGSFFATEAFF
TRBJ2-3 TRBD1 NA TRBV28 TGTGCCAGCAGTTTGCGGGGACAGGGCCGCGATACGCAGTATTTT CASSLRGQGRDTQYF
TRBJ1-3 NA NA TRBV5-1 TGCGCCACTACGGACTCTGGAAACACCATATATTTT CATTDSGNTIYF
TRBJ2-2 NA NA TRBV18 TGTGCCAGCTCACCACGGACGGGGTCCGGGGAGCTGTTTTTT CASSPRTGSGELFF
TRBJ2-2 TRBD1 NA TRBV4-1 TGCGCCAGCAGCCGGACAGGGACGAACACCGGGGAGCTGTTTTTT CASSRTGTNTGELFF
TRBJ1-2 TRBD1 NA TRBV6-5 TGTGCCACCAGACAGGGGGGATATGGCTACACCTTC CATRQGGYGYTF
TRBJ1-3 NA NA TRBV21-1 NA CASSKWAPGNTIYF
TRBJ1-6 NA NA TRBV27 TGTGCCAGCAGTTTAGCTGGGGCAGTTTATAATTCACCCCTCCACTTT CASSLAGAVYNSPLHF
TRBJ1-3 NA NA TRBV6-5 TGTGCCAGCAGTTACGGTTACAGCTCTGGAAACACCATATATTTT CASSYGYSSGNTIYF
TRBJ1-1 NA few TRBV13 TGTGCCAGCAGCTCCTACAGAATCCTTGGCAACACTGAAGCTTTCTTT CASSSYRILGNTEAFF
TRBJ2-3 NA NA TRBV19 TGTGCCAGTAGCCCCAAGAAGCCTAGCACAGATACGCAGTATTTT CASSPKKPSTDTQYF
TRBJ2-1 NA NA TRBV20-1 TGCAGTGCTAGTCGGGGACGGACCCTATCTGTTGAGCAGTTCTTC CSASRGRTLSVEQFF
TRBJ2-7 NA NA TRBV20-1 TGCAGTGCTAGGTCGGGACACGAGCAGTACTTC CSARSGHEQYF
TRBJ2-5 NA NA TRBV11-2 TGTGCCAGCAGCTCAGGAAGGAGGGAGACCCAGTACTTC CASSSGRRETQYF
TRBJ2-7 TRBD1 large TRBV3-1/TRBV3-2 TGTGCCAGCAGCCGCGGGACAGGGGGCTTCCACCCCTACGAGCAGTACTTC CASSRGTGGFHPYEQYF
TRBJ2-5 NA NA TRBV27 TGTGCCAGCAGTCTACCCGGGCGGCGGGAGACCCAGTACTTC CASSLPGRRETQYF
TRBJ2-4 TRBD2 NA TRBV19 TGTGCCAGTAGTAGCTCTAGCGGGAGGGCCGGAAACATTCAGTACTTC CASSSSSGRAGNIQYF
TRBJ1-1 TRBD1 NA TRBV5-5 TGTGCCAGCAGCTCGGACAGGGATTACATGAACACTGAAGCTTTCTTT CASSSDRDYMNTEAFF
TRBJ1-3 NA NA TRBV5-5 TGTGCCAGCAGCTTTTGGTCGACTGGAAACACCATATATTTT CASSFWSTGNTIYF
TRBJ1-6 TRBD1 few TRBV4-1 TGCGCCAGCAGCCAAGAAGGGACAGGGATTTCACCCCTCCACTTT CASSQEGTGISPLHF
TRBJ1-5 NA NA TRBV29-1 TGCAGCGTTGAGACGGAGGGGAATCAGCCCCAGCATTTT CSVETEGNQPQHF
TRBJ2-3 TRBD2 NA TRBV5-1 TGCGCCAGCAGCCCGGGGACTAGCGGGGCTTCCATTACGCAGTATTTT CASSPGTSGASITQYF
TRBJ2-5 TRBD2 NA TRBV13 TGTGCCAGCAGCCGGCGACTAGCGGAGACCCAGTACTTC CASSRRLAETQYF
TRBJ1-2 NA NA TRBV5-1 TGCGCCAGCAGCTTGGGAAGGCTAGGAGGCTATGGCTACACCTTC CASSLGRLGGYGYTF
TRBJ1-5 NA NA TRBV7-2 TGTGCCAGCAGCTTAGAACAGGGAAGGCAGCCCCAGCATTTT CASSLEQGRQPQHF
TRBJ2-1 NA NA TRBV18 TGTGCCAGCTCACCGGGAAGGACCTCCTACAATGAGCAGTTCTTC CASSPGRTSYNEQFF
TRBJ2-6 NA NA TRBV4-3 TGCGCCAGCAGCCAAGATCGGTTCGGGAAAGGGGCCAACGTCCTGACTTTC CASSQDRFGKGANVLTF
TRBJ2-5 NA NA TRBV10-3 TGTGCCATCAGTGAGCGGACACCCCAAGAGACCCAGTACTTC CAISERTPQETQYF
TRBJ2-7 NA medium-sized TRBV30 TGTGCCTGGATGGGCAGGTCATACGAGCAGTACTTC CAWMGRSYEQYF
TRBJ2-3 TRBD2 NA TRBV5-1 TGCGCCAGCAGCCTCAACATAGCGGGATTGGGAGATACGCAGTATTTT CASSLNIAGLGDTQYF
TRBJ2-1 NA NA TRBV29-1 TGCAGCGTTTCCCCCCTTGGGTCCTACAATGAGCAGTTCTTC CSVSPLGSYNEQFF
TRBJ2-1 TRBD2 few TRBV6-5 TGTGCCAGCAGTTATCCCGGGGGGACTGAGCAGTTCTTC CASSYPGGTEQFF
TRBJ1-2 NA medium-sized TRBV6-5 TGTGCCACTAACAGGGCAGGAGCCCTCTATGGCTACACCTTC CATNRAGALYGYTF
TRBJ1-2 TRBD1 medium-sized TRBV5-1 TGCGCCAGCAGCGTTGACAGGGACCGGGGTGGCTACACCTTC CASSVDRDRGGYTF
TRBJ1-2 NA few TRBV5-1 TGCGCCAGCAGCTTAGGAGCAAACTATGGCTACACCTTC CASSLGANYGYTF
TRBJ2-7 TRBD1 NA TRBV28 TGTGCCAGCAGTGGATGGACAGGGTCCTACGAGCAGTACTTC CASSGWTGSYEQYF
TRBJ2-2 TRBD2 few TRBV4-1 TGCGCCAGCAGCCAAGATGGGGCTAGCGGGATTCGAACCGGGGAGCTGTTTTTT CASSQDGASGIRTGELFF
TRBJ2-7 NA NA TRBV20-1 TGCAGTGCGGGGGAAACCTACGAGCAGTACTTC CSAGETYEQYF
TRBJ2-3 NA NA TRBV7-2 TGTGCCAGCAGCTTAGGGGGGTTGCGCACAGATACGCAGTATTTT CASSLGGLRTDTQYF
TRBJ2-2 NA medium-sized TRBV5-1 TGCGCCAGCAGCTTGGTTGGGCTTGAATTCACCGGGGAGCTGTTTTTT CASSLVGLEFTGELFF
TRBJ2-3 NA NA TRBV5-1 TGCGCCAGCAGCTTTTCGACAGATACGCAGTATTTT CASSFSTDTQYF
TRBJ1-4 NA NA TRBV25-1 TGTGCCAGCAGTGAATGGCCGGGGGCTAATGAAAAACTGTTTTTT CASSEWPGANEKLFF
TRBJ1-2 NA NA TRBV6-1 TGTGCCAGCAGTGAAAACAGGGTAGATGGCTACACCTTC CASSENRVDGYTF
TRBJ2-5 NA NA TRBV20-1 TGCAGTGGGACATTTCAAGAGACCCAGTACTTC CSGTFQETQYF
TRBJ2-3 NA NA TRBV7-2 TGTGCCAGCAGCTCTGGCAGGGGGAGGACAGATACGCAGTATTTT CASSSGRGRTDTQYF
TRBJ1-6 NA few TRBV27 TGTGCCAGCAGAACCCGACAGCAATCACCCCTCCACTTT CASRTRQQSPLHF
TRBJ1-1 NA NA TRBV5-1 TGCGCCAGCAGCTTGAACACTGAAGCTTTCTTT CASSLNTEAFF
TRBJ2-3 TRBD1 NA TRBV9 TGTGCCAGCAGCAGTCACGGGGCAGGGGGCGGGTATACGCAGTATTTT CASSSHGAGGGYTQYF
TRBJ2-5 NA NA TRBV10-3 TGTGCCATCAGAGGTTCTGAGACCCAGTACTTC CAIRGSETQYF
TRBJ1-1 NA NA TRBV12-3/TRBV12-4 TGTGCCAGCAGTTTAACAGCGAACACTGAAGCTTTCTTT CASSLTANTEAFF
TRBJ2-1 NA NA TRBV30 TGTGCCTGGTCGGATGGGAAGCAGTTCTTC CAWSDGKQFF
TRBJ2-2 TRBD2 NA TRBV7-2 TGTGCCAGCAGCTTAGCGGCTAGCGGGGGGACCGGGGAGCTGTTTTTT CASSLAASGGTGELFF
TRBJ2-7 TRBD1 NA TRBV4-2 TGTGCCAGCAGCCAAGCCTCCGGGACAGGGACCTACGAGCAGTACTTC CASSQASGTGTYEQYF
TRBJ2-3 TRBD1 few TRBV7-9 TGTGCCAGCAGCCCTGGACAGGGTGTAACCTACACAGATACGCAGTATTTT CASSPGQGVTYTDTQYF
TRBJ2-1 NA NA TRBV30 TGTGCCTGGAGGGGCCGCAATGAGCAGTTCTTC CAWRGRNEQFF
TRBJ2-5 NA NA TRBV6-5 TGTGCCAGCAGTACGTGGGGGCCGCAAGAGACCCAGTACTTC CASSTWGPQETQYF
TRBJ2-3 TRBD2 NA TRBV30 TGTGCCTGGAGTGAATCTACGGGACTAGCATTTACGCAGTATTTT CAWSESTGLAFTQYF
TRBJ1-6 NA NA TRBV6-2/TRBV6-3 TGTGCCAGCAGTTCCCTAGGCAGGATGAATTCACCCCTCCACTTT CASSSLGRMNSPLHF
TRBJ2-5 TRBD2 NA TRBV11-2 TGTGCCAGCAGCTTATATCTAGCGGGAGGGGGAGAGACCCAGTACTTC CASSLYLAGGGETQYF